Listed below are T cell receptor beta chains from one sample, sequenced in a study of T cells in Graves' hyperthyroidism and ophthalmopathy. TCRdb reanalysed the multiplex PCR reads using MiXCR and keeps one entry per CDR3 protein. The table lists approximately 500,000 distinct CDR3 sequences, 46% of them singletons, with more than 7% in the top ten. Sequenced material: peripheral blood or thyroid tissue (not recorded which). These receptors originate from a woman younger than 35 with Graves' hyperthyroidism. Each CDR3 is given with its conserved first and last residue. D genes are given only for firm matches. A clone size is listed for some rows: how often the clone was seen (once, few, many), or a class if it is expanded.

j_gene: TRBJ1-5; abundance: -; v_gene: TRBV6-5; d_gene: TRBD1; CDR3nt: TGTGCCAGCAGTTACCAGTTCGGACAGGGCAATCAGCCCCAGCATTTT; CDR3aa: CASSYQFGQGNQPQHF
j_gene: TRBJ2-1; abundance: -; v_gene: TRBV4-2; d_gene: -; CDR3nt: TGTGCCAGCAGCCCACAACTTTGGAATGAGCAGTTCTTC; CDR3aa: CASSPQLWNEQFF
j_gene: TRBJ1-2; abundance: -; v_gene: TRBV11-2; d_gene: -; CDR3nt: TGTGCCAGCAGCCGTACAGGGTCCTACGAGCATGGCTACACCTTC; CDR3aa: CASSRTGSYEHGYTF
j_gene: TRBJ1-5; abundance: many; v_gene: TRBV6-1; d_gene: -; CDR3nt: TGTGCCAGCAGTGAGTCCAGGAGGCTAGTCCAGCCCCAGCATTTT; CDR3aa: CASSESRRLVQPQHF
j_gene: TRBJ2-2; abundance: many; v_gene: TRBV12-3/TRBV12-4; d_gene: -; CDR3nt: TGTGCCAGCAGTTTGGGGGCTGGAGGGGAGCTGTTTTTT; CDR3aa: CASSLGAGGELFF
j_gene: TRBJ2-7; abundance: -; v_gene: TRBV9; d_gene: -; CDR3nt: TGTGCCAGCAGCCAAGATCAGGGCGGGGCTTACGAGCAGTACTTC; CDR3aa: CASSQDQGGAYEQYF
j_gene: TRBJ2-5; abundance: -; v_gene: TRBV2; d_gene: -; CDR3nt: TGTGCTAGCCCAAGACAGGCCCGGGAGACCCAGTACTTC; CDR3aa: CASPRQARETQYF
j_gene: TRBJ2-5; abundance: few; v_gene: TRBV6-1; d_gene: -; CDR3nt: TGTGCCAGCAGTGAACCGCCGGGGAGGGAGACCCAGTACTTC; CDR3aa: CASSEPPGRETQYF
j_gene: TRBJ1-2; abundance: many; v_gene: TRBV29-1; d_gene: TRBD1; CDR3nt: TGCAGCGTTGAACGTCAGGGGGTGTCCTATGGCTACACCTTC; CDR3aa: CSVERQGVSYGYTF
j_gene: TRBJ1-1; abundance: -; v_gene: TRBV19; d_gene: -; CDR3nt: TGTGCCAGTAGTATAGGGACCGGGAGTGGCGCTGAAGCTTTCTTT; CDR3aa: CASSIGTGSGAEAFF
j_gene: TRBJ2-5; abundance: -; v_gene: TRBV7-8; d_gene: -; CDR3nt: TGTGCCAGCAGCCCCGGCGAATCGGAGACCCAGTACTTC; CDR3aa: CASSPGESETQYF
j_gene: TRBJ1-1; abundance: few; v_gene: TRBV30; d_gene: -; CDR3nt: TGTGCCTGGAGAAGAACAGGGTCCTCTTTCTTT; CDR3aa: CAWRRTGSSFF
j_gene: TRBJ2-6; abundance: -; v_gene: TRBV20-1; d_gene: -; CDR3nt: TGCAGTGCTAGAGACAGTTCTGGGGCCAACGTCCTGACTTTC; CDR3aa: CSARDSSGANVLTF
j_gene: TRBJ1-1; abundance: -; v_gene: TRBV29-1; d_gene: TRBD1; CDR3nt: TGCAGCGTTGGGGCAATGACAGGGTCAGGTGAAGCTTTCTTT; CDR3aa: CSVGAMTGSGEAFF
j_gene: TRBJ1-2; abundance: many; v_gene: TRBV2; d_gene: -; CDR3nt: TGTGCCAGCAGTTACAGGGCCAATGGCTACACCTTC; CDR3aa: CASSYRANGYTF